The 28 T cell receptor beta chains below come from one sample, sequenced in a study of patients and donors after allogeneic stem cell transplantation. TCRdb recomputed calls from the RT-PCR reads with MiXCR, one row per CDR3 protein. The table has 200,000 to 250,000 distinct CDR3 sequences, about 38% seen once. Source material: blood, either unsorted or a sorted T cell fraction (not recorded which). The receptors were gathered from a human donor who was either an allogeneic HSCT recipient or a stem cell or donor lymphocyte infusion donor (not recorded which). It is not recorded whose cells these are; they may come from a transplant donor.

This clonotype came up a few times. V and J are TRBV20-1 and TRBJ1-5, with 8 bases that match TRBD1. The V gene's germline CDR1 is DFQATT and CDR2 SNEGSKA (reference sequence). The V segment lost 6 bases and the J segment 4 bases; nucleotides outside the gene matches: 11. The CDR3 has 15 residues. CDR3 DNA sequence: TGCAGTGCGATCCCACCCCGACAGGGGAATCAGCCCCAGCATTTT. As protein: CSAIPPRQGNQPQHF.

This chain joins TRBV5-1 and TRBJ1-6; D unclear. CDR1 and CDR2 from the germline V gene are SGHRS and YFSETQ. V was trimmed by 4 bases and J by 9 bases, leaving 14 bases between them. CDR3 length equals 14 residues. The CDR3 sequence is CASSQPEAGSPLHF. CDR3 bases: TGCGCCAGCAGCCAACCTGAAGCGGGTTCACCCCTCCACTTT.

Only a few counts were recorded for this clonotype. The chain recombines TRBV28 with TRBJ1-2, with D perhaps TRBD1 (5 bases). Germline CDR1 is MDHEN and CDR2 is SYDVKM. The CDR3 covers 18 residues. With 2 bases removed from V and 3 bases from J, the gap between germline ends came to 22 bases. The CDR3 loop is CASSLVIGAGRPYYGYTF. The CDR3 DNA follows: TGTGCCAGCAGTTTAGTCATCGGGGCAGGGAGGCCGTACTATGGCTACACCTTC.

CDR3 region: CASSLTPFDRTLGNTIYF. For the CDR3, the DNA is TGCGCCAGCAGCTTAACGCCCTTTGACAGGACTTTGGGAAACACCATATATTTT. The chain has TRBV5-1 and TRBJ1-3, with D perhaps TRBD1 (6 bases). V lost 2 bases and J lost 4, with 22 bases in between. CDR1 SGHRS and CDR2 YFSETQ come from the germline V gene. This CDR3 is built from 18 residues.

The V gene is TRBV12-3 or TRBV12-4, the J gene TRBJ2-5; unclear D gene. V was shortened by 5 bases and J by 4 bases, with 8 bases between the two germline ends. There are 12 residues in the CDR3. Here the CDR3 reads CASSPFPETQYF. CDR3 nucleotides: TGTGCCAGCAGTCCCTTTCCAGAGACCCAGTACTTC.

The rearrangement links TRBV12-3 or TRBV12-4 to TRBJ2-1; D is undetermined. CDR3 length: 12 residues. V was clipped by 6 bases and J by 6 bases, with 9 bases between them. Here the CDR3 DNA reads TGTGCCAGCAGATTAAACAGCAATGAGCAGTTCTTC. It yields the protein CASRLNSNEQFF.

This chain links TRBV29-1 with TRBJ2-1; D may match TRBD1 or TRBD2 (5 bases each). Germline CDR1 SQVTM, CDR2 ANQGSEA. This CDR3 spans 14 amino acids. V was cut by 1 base and J by 2 bases, with 9 bases left in between. CDR3 sequence reads: CSVEGWGTYNEQFF. CDR3 sequence (DNA): TGCAGCGTTGAAGGGTGGGGGACCTACAATGAGCAGTTCTTC.

The chain uses TRBV3-1 and TRBJ1-1, with D maybe TRBD1 (5 bases). CDR1 is LGHDT and CDR2 is YNNKEL in the germline V gene (reference sequence). The CDR3 spans 17 residues. V dropped 1 base and J dropped 0 bases, with 15 bases sitting between them. CDR3 amino acids: CASSQGYGASLNTEAFF. The CDR3 DNA is TGTGCCAGCAGCCAAGGTTACGGGGCCAGCCTGAACACTGAAGCTTTCTTT.

Only a few counts were recorded for this clonotype. V gene TRBV28 combines with J gene TRBJ1-4; TRBD1 agrees at 8 bases. The V gene end was trimmed by 1 base and the J gene end by 6 bases; junction bases not matched to a gene: 4. The germline V gene encodes CDR1 MDHEN and CDR2 SYDVKM. CDR3 length equals 15 residues. CDR3 region: CASSLLQGAYEKLFF. CDR3 sequence (DNA): TGTGCCAGCAGTTTATTGCAGGGGGCCTATGAAAAACTGTTTTTT.

This rearrangement joins TRBV12-3 or TRBV12-4 to TRBJ1-3; 9 positions match TRBD1. Trimming took 6 bases from V and 7 from J; bases not matched to a gene: 1. The CDR3 is 12 residues long. The CDR3 loop is CASSGTGNTIYF. In DNA form, the CDR3 reads TGTGCCAGCAGCGGGACAGGGAACACCATATATTTT.

This clonotype has a handful of counts. This chain links TRBV30 with TRBJ1-1; TRBD1 agrees at 7 bases. CDR3 length equals 16 residues. Trimming cost V 0 bases and J 4 bases; bases outside gene matches: 11. CDR1 and CDR2 from the germline V gene are GTSNPN and SVGIG (reference sequence). The CDR3 reads CAWSVDRVLIGTEAFF. CDR3 in DNA: TGTGCCTGGAGTGTCGACAGGGTCCTGATTGGCACTGAAGCTTTCTTT.

The chain links TRBV10-3 to TRBJ2-1; 8 bases are shared with TRBD1. V dropped 11 bases and J dropped 3; count of bases not matched to a gene: 6. The CDR3 length is 13 residues. CDR1 and CDR2 from the germline V gene are ENHRY and SYGVKD. The CDR3 reads CAVQDRDYNEQFF. CDR3 in DNA: TGTGCCGTTCAGGACAGGGACTACAATGAGCAGTTCTTC.

This clonotype was seen at least ten times. This chain connects TRBV29-1 to TRBJ1-1, with D hard to call. The V gene lost 3 bases and the J gene lost 4 bases, with 12 bases spanning the gap. This CDR3 comprises 13 residues. Germline assignment: CDR1 SQVTM and CDR2 ANQGSEA. The CDR3: CSVEAGMGTEAFF. CDR3 DNA sequence: TGCAGCGTTGAGGCAGGAATGGGCACTGAAGCTTTCTTT.

CDR3 in amino acids: CSVRDSLNQPQHF. CDR3 in DNA: TGCAGCGTCCGAGACAGCCTCAATCAGCCCCAGCATTTT. The rearrangement links TRBV29-1 to TRBJ1-5, with D possibly being TRBD1 (5 bases). This CDR3 comprises 13 residues. Germline-derived CDR1 and CDR2 are SQVTM and ANQGSEA. Between the trimmed V and J ends, which lost 6 bases and 3 bases, there was a span of 12 bases.

This clonotype appeared once. V and J are TRBV29-1 and TRBJ1-1; TRBD1 is a possible D gene (6 bases). The ends were cut back, 8 bases at V and 11 bases at J, with 24 bases in the middle. CDR3 length equals 13 residues. CDR1 is SQVTM and CDR2 is ANQGSEA in the germline V gene. CDR3 protein: CSINRAPGVDAFF. CDR3 DNA sequence: TGCAGCATTAACAGGGCCCCGGGCGTGGATGCTTTCTTT.

The chain is built from TRBV4-3 and TRBJ2-3; D not resolved. The V gene's germline CDR1 is LGHNA and CDR2 YSLEER. V lost 0 bases to trimming and J lost 5 bases, with 12 bases between them. This CDR3 has 15 amino acids. The CDR3: CASSQDVSPGDTQYF. CDR3 nucleotides: TGCGCCAGCAGCCAAGATGTCTCCCCGGGAGATACGCAGTATTTT.

This clonotype was seen more than once but under ten times. This rearrangement joins TRBV5-1 to TRBJ2-1; D is ambiguous. The CDR3 length is 17 residues. V was clipped by 1 base and J by 0 bases, with 14 bases between them. Germline values: CDR1 SGHRS, CDR2 YFSETQ. The chain's CDR3 is CASSLPQYSSSYNEQFF. In DNA, the CDR3 is TGCGCCAGCAGCTTGCCTCAGTATTCCAGCTCCTACAATGAGCAGTTCTTC.

J is TRBJ1-2 and V is TRBV28; D unresolved. The germline CDR1 and CDR2 sequences are MDHEN and SYDVKM. The V and J ends lost 5 bases and 4 bases respectively, with 8 bases between them. The CDR3 runs to 12 residues. CDR3 DNA sequence: TGTGCCAGCAGTCCGACGGGCTATGGCTACACCTTC. It translates to CASSPTGYGYTF.

The chain links TRBV5-1 to TRBJ2-3; the D is unclear. The germline gives CDR1 SGHRS, CDR2 YFSETQ. The V gene lost 0 bases and the J gene lost 2 bases, with 7 bases spanning the gap. The CDR3 runs 14 residues. The CDR3 bases are TGCGCCAGCAGCTTGGGGAGCCCCACAGATACGCAGTATTTT. Translating gives CASSLGSPTDTQYF.

CDR3 sequence (DNA): TGTGCCAGCGAACGGGGGATACGGGAAAAACTGTTTTTT. It codes for CASERGIREKLFF. This chain uses TRBV2 with TRBJ1-4, with D possibly being TRBD1 (5 bases). The CDR3 runs 13 residues. Between the trimmed V and J ends, which lost 8 bases and 8 bases, there was a span of 15 bases. The germline V gene encodes CDR1 SNHLY and CDR2 FYNNEI.

The genes are TRBV20-1 and TRBJ2-1; D tentatively fits TRBD1 or TRBD2 (5 bases each). The V and J ends lost 5 bases and 0 bases respectively, with 17 bases between them. Germline V CDR1 and CDR2: DFQATT, SNEGSKA (reference sequence). The CDR3 consists of 16 residues. This chain's CDR3 is CSARPRGRGSYNEQFF. The CDR3 region has the DNA TGCAGTGCTCGCCCCCGGGGAAGGGGCTCCTACAATGAGCAGTTCTTC.

This clonotype was counted between two and nine times. This chain links TRBV4-3 with TRBJ1-5; D is possibly TRBD1 (5 bases). The CDR3 is 13 amino acids. V lost 4 bases to trimming and J lost 3 bases, with 7 bases between them. Germline-derived CDR1 and CDR2 are LGHNA and YSLEER. CDR3 region: CASSLQVNQPQHF. The CDR3 DNA is TGCGCCAGCAGCCTACAGGTCAATCAGCCCCAGCATTTT.

The chain uses TRBV10-3 and TRBJ2-5; D may be TRBD1 (5 bases). Trimming removed 3 bases at V and 4 bases at J, with 12 bases between. This CDR3 has 14 amino acids. Germline CDR1 reads ENHRY; CDR2 reads SYGVKD. The CDR3 DNA reads as TGTGCCATCAGTGAACCCCGGCAGGGAGAGACCCAGTACTTC. This codes for CAISEPRQGETQYF.

Only a few counts were recorded for this clonotype. The CDR3 DNA reads as TGTGCCAGCAGCTTACGTCTGGGGAGGAACACTGAAGCTTTCTTT. It codes for CASSLRLGRNTEAFF. The genes are TRBV5-5 and TRBJ1-1, with D uncertain. The CDR3 covers 15 residues. Deletions cut 2 bases from V and 1 base from J, with 12 bases between. Germline assignment: CDR1 SGHKS and CDR2 YYEKEE (reference sequence).

The chain combines TRBV7-9 with TRBJ2-2; tentative D call: TRBD2 (6 bases). Trimming shortened V by 4 bases and J by 5 bases, and 17 bases separated the two germline ends. Germline V gene data show CDR1 as SEHNR and CDR2 as FQNEAQ (reference sequence). This CDR3 is built from 16 residues. The CDR3 region is CASSSTRTIRTGELFF. The CDR3 DNA reads TGTGCCAGCAGCTCGACCCGGACTATCAGAACCGGGGAGCTGTTTTTT.

The genes are TRBV4-1 and TRBJ2-7, with a possible D match to TRBD2 (5 bases). Trimming removed 4 bases at V and 5 bases at J, with 15 bases between. This CDR3 has 14 amino acids. Germline values: CDR1 MGHRA, CDR2 YSYEKL. The CDR3 sequence: CASSLKQEADEQYF. CDR3 DNA: TGCGCCAGCAGCCTGAAGCAGGAAGCGGACGAGCAGTACTTC.

The chain joins TRBV5-6 to TRBJ1-2; TRBD1 aligns across 9 bases. The CDR3 is 14 amino acids. In germline, CDR1 is SGHDT, CDR2 YYEEEE. After removal of 4 bases from V and 2 bases from J, the junction contained 3 bases not matched to a gene. The chain's CDR3 is CASSRDRGNYGYTF. CDR3 sequence (DNA): TGTGCCAGCAGCAGAGACAGGGGGAACTATGGCTACACCTTC.

The chain combines TRBV18 with TRBJ1-5; 7 positions match TRBD1. V lost 8 bases and J lost 5; bases outside the gene matches: 6. Germline V gene sequence: CDR1 KGHSH, CDR2 LQKENI. This CDR3 region has 13 residues. DNA of the CDR3: TGTGCCAGCGTACAGGGGCCCGATCAGCCCCAGCATTTT. Amino acid sequence: CASVQGPDQPQHF.